Shown below are 15 T cell receptor beta chains from a single sample sequenced in a study of blood T cells in healthy people across ages (dated by TCRdb to 2014 to 2015). Library construction relied on 5' RACE. Sequenced using an Illumina HiSeq 2500. A second PCR of roughly 6 to 12 cycles was performed with a sample-barcoded 5' primer and a J-beta primer mix. TCRdb reanalyzed the raw reads on its own, using fastp at Q25 for trimming and MiXCR for clone calling, and kept in-frame beta chains. Merged by CDR3 protein, the rows form single entries marked with the most common genes and DNA. The sample table contains approximately 800,000 distinct CDR3 sequences; only one count was recorded for roughly 25% of them. Together, the top ten hold 3% of the sample. These records were also assigned to another study, of T cells of mothers and their children.

The material sequenced was blood. The receptors were gathered from a boy younger than 18 in good health.

This clonotype was seen repeatedly, ten times or more. This chain connects TRBV25-1 to TRBJ2-7; 7 nucleotides align to TRBD1. The closer fit of TRBJ2-1 to the DNA end suggests the J call may be wrong. The CDR3 runs to 14 residues. Germline V gene sequence: CDR1 MGHDK, CDR2 SYGVNS. The CDR3 DNA reads as TGTGCCAGCAGTCCGGGACAGACCTACAATGAGCAGTTCTTC. Translated: CASSPGQTYNEQFF.

The chain recombines TRBV13 with TRBJ2-7; TRBD2 aligns across 13 bases. J lost 3 bases, V lost 0 bases, and 8 bases had no gene match. Germline V gene sequence: CDR1 PRHDT, CDR2 FYEKMQ (reference sequence). The CDR3 has 18 amino acids. The CDR3 loop reads CASSLGRGLAGTFYEQYF. DNA for the CDR3: TGTGCCAGCAGCTTAGGACGGGGACTAGCGGGGACCTTCTACGAGCAGTACTTC.

This clonotype showed up just a few times. The J gene is TRBJ1-5, the V gene TRBV6-2 or TRBV6-3; maybe TRBD1 (5 bases). Trimming removed 10 bases from V and 7 bases from J, with 14 bases in between. The CDR3 runs 12 residues. Germline CDR1 is MNHEY and CDR2 is SVGEGT. The CDR3 region is CATRGSGQPQHF. For the CDR3, the DNA is TGTGCCACCCGGGGCTCAGGGCAGCCCCAGCATTTT.

V gene TRBV7-9 combines with J gene TRBJ2-1, with D perhaps matching TRBD1 (5 bases). This CDR3 is built from 12 residues. The ends were cut back, 1 base at V and 12 bases at J, with 10 bases in the middle. Germline lookup yields CDR1 SEHNR and CDR2 FQNEAQ (reference sequence). The CDR3 spells CASSLVVTGQFF. The CDR3 DNA reads as TGTGCCAGCAGCTTAGTAGTTACAGGGCAGTTCTTC.

In its sample, this clonotype was seen a few times. CDR3 amino acids: CASSMTSGAYNEQFF. CDR3 coding DNA: TGTGCCAGTAGTATGACTAGCGGGGCCTACAATGAGCAGTTCTTC. This chain uses TRBV19 with TRBJ2-1, with 11 bases matching TRBD2. The V segment lost 3 bases and the J segment 2 bases; nucleotides outside the gene matches: 0. CDR1 and CDR2 (germline): LNHDA, SQIVND (reference sequence). This CDR3 contains 15 residues. Drawing the rest from reference TRBV19 and TRBJ2-1, the complete variable domain is DGGITQSPKYLFRKEGQNVTLSCEQNLNHDAMYWYRQDPGQGLRLIYYSQIVNDFQKGDIAEGYSVSREKKESFPLTVTSAQKNPTAFYLCASSMTSGAYNEQFFGPGTRLTVL.

The chain employs TRBV27 and TRBJ2-1; tentatively, D is TRBD1 (5 bases). The CDR3 is made up of 13 amino acids. V lost 8 bases to trimming and J lost 1 base, with 9 bases between them. Germline V gives CDR1 MNHEY, CDR2 SMNVEV (reference sequence). CDR3 sequence (DNA): TGTGCCAGCGGAAAGGGGTCCTACAATGAGCAGTTCTTC. Translation: CASGKGSYNEQFF.

The chain joins TRBV24-1 to TRBJ2-1, with D possibly TRBD2 on 6 matching bases. Looked up from germline, CDR1 is KGHDR and CDR2 is SFDVKD. V was clipped by 4 bases and J by 7 bases, with 16 bases between them. The CDR3 runs to 15 residues. The CDR3 is CATSDAGTLENEQFF. CDR3 in DNA: TGTGCCACCAGTGACGCGGGGACCCTTGAGAATGAGCAGTTCTTC.

The table lists this clonotype with a few counts. The rearrangement uses TRBV11-2 and TRBJ2-2; TRBD2 agrees at 10 bases. The CDR3 spans 19 residues. V was pared by 1 base and J by 4 bases, with 12 bases of the junction left unmatched. Per the germline V gene, CDR1 is SGHAT and CDR2 is FQNNGV. CDR3 sequence: CASSLGRQRGGRSTGELFF. The CDR3 region has the DNA TGTGCCAGCAGCTTAGGGAGGCAGCGGGGGGGCCGAAGCACCGGGGAGCTGTTTTTT. The full variable domain, completed using reference TRBV11-2 and TRBJ2-2, is EAGVAQSPRYKIIEKRQSVAFWCNPISGHATLYWYQQILGQGPKLLIQFQNNGVVDDSQLPKDRFSAERLKGVDSTLKIQPAKLEDSAVYLCASSLGRQRGGRSTGELFFGEGSRLTVL.

The V gene is TRBV7-2, the J gene TRBJ1-5; tentative D call: TRBD1 (6 bases). Trimming removed 1 base at V and 2 bases at J, with 9 bases between. Germline V gene data show CDR1 as SGHTA and CDR2 as FQGNSA. This CDR3 comprises 15 residues. The CDR3 spells CASSLEQGGNQPQHF. In DNA form, the CDR3 reads TGTGCCAGCAGCTTAGAACAGGGTGGCAATCAGCCCCAGCATTTT.

In this sample, this clonotype turned up a few times. The chain carries TRBV12-3 or TRBV12-4 and TRBJ1-2; D perhaps matches TRBD1 (6 bases). There are 15 residues in the CDR3. V was shortened by 6 bases and J by 5 bases, with 19 bases between the two germline ends. The CDR3 coding sequence is TGTGCCAGCAGAGAGACCTCCGGACAGACGTATGGCTACACCTTC. Translated: CASRETSGQTYGYTF.

In this sample, this clonotype turned up a few times. This rearrangement joins TRBV3-1 to TRBJ1-1; D not resolved. The CDR3 totals 13 residues. Germline V CDR1 and CDR2: LGHDT, YNNKEL (reference sequence). Trimming took 7 bases from V and 0 from J, leaving 9 bases between them. In DNA, the CDR3 is TGTGCCAGCACCCTAAGGGTGAACACTGAAGCTTTCTTT. Translated, it gives CASTLRVNTEAFF.

This clonotype turned up a few times. The chain carries TRBV29-1 and TRBJ1-2, with TRBD1 as a possible D gene (6 bases). Trimming stripped 5 bases from V and 2 bases from J, with 12 bases between. The germline CDR1 and CDR2 sequences are SQVTM and ANQGSEA. There are 13 residues in the CDR3. The CDR3 sequence: CSVPDRTNYGYTF. DNA for the CDR3: TGCAGCGTTCCCGACAGGACCAACTATGGCTACACCTTC.

The V gene is TRBV19, the J gene TRBJ2-7; TRBD2 might be the D (6 bases). Per germline, CDR1 LNHDA and CDR2 SQIVND (reference sequence). V gave up 3 bases and J gave up 6 bases, with 18 bases separating them. The CDR3 length is 15 residues. CDR3 region: CASSIEERPEGEQYF. The CDR3 DNA reads TGTGCCAGTAGTATCGAGGAACGGCCGGAGGGCGAGCAGTACTTC.

This clonotype was detected a few times. V is TRBV7-9 and J is TRBJ2-5; 7 bases agree with TRBD2. Judging by the DNA end, TRBJ2-7 fits better; the J call may be wrong. The germline V gene encodes CDR1 SEHNR and CDR2 FQNEAQ (reference sequence). The CDR3 length is 13 residues. The CDR3 DNA is TGTGCCAGCGGGAGGGGCGGTGAGAACGAGCAGTACTTC. Translated: CASGRGGENEQYF.

The chain couples TRBV20-1 to TRBJ2-7, with D maybe TRBD2 (5 bases). Germline CDR1 is DFQATT and CDR2 is SNEGSKA (reference sequence). The CDR3 spans 13 residues. V lost 8 bases and J 3 bases, leaving 17 bases between the germline ends. CDR3 nucleotide sequence: TGCAGTACGAAACCTCCCGGGATCTACGAGCAGTACTTC. It is translated as CSTKPPGIYEQYF.